This T cell receptor (beta chain) was sequenced in a study of blood T cell repertoires in COVID-19. Study summary: COVID-19 samples from acute and convalescent phases originated in the United States, Italy and Spain. PBMCs, B-cell-depleted T cells, or T cells were the source of the cDNA or gDNA that made up the material.

In the original processing: By means of reference gene primer amplification, nucleated cell counts were estimated. Measured with immunoSEQ multiplex PCR; TCRdb has only the in-frame clones, and not every one. The V and J calls and clone size come from that table; D and trimming were worked out from the DNA. Among around 190,000 clones, approximately 84% were seen once, and the ten largest hold around 4.9%. This clone showed up just once. Trimming removed 2 bases at V and 7 bases at J, with 14 bases between. CDR1 MNHEY and CDR2 SVGAGI come from the germline V gene. There are 15 residues in the CDR3. This chain connects TRBV6-5 to TRBJ1-4; no clear D. The receptor was isolated from a woman over 75 with acute or convalescent COVID-19. The sample was peripheral blood. The CDR3 region is CASSYEYPAVEKLFF. Here the CDR3 DNA reads TGTGCCAGCAGTTACGAGTATCCCGCCGTTGAAAAACTGTTTTTT.